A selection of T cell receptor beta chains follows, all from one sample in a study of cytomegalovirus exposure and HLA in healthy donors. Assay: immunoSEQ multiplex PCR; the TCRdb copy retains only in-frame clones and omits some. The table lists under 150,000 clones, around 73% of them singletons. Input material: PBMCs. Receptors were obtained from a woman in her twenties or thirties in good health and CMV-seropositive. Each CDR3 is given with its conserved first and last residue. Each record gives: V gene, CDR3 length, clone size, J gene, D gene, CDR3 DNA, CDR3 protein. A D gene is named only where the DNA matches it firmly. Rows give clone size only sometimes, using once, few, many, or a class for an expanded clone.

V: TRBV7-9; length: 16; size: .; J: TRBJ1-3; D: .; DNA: TGTTCCAGCAGCTCCCCTAATACTGTCTCTGGAAACACCATATATTTT; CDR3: CSSSSPNTVSGNTIYF
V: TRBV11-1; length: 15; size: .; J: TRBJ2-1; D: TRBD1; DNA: TGTGCCAGCAGCTTAACGACAGGGGGAGACAATGAGCAGTTCTTC; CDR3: CASSLTTGGDNEQFF
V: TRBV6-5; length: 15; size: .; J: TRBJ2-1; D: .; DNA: TGTGCCAGCAGTTACGCGGGGGCCCTCTACAATGAGCAGTTCTTC; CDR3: CASSYAGALYNEQFF
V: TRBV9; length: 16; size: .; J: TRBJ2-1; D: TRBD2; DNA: TGTGCCAGCAGCGCCCCTCCTAGCGGGGGGTACAATGAGCAGTTCTTC; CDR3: CASSAPPSGGYNEQFF
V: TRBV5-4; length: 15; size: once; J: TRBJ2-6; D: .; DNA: TGTGCCAGCAGCTCCCCAGGGGCTGGGGCCAACGTCCTGACTTTC; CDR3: CASSSPGAGANVLTF
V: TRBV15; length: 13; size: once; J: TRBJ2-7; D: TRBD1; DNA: TGTGCCACCAGCCCTAGGACAGGCTACGAGCAGTACTTC; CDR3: CATSPRTGYEQYF
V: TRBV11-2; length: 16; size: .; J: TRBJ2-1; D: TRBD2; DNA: TGTGCCAGCAGCGGACTAGCGGCTACCCTGGGGGCTGAGCAGTTCTTC; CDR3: CASSGLAATLGAEQFF
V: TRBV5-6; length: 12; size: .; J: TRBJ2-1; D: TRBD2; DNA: TGTGCCAGCAGTCAGCGGGAGTATGAGCAGTTCTTC; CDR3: CASSQREYEQFF
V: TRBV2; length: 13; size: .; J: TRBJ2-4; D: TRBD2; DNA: TGTGCCAGCAAGGGCAGGGAGGGCAACATTCAGTACTTC; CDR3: CASKGREGNIQYF
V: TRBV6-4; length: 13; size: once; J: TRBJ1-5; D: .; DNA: TGTGCCAGCAGTGATGAGCGCGGGCAGCCCCAGCATTTT; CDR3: CASSDERGQPQHF
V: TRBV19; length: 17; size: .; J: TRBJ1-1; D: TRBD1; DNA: TGTGCCAGTAGTATCTTCGACAGGGGACACATGAACACTGAAGCTTTCTTT; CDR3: CASSIFDRGHMNTEAFF
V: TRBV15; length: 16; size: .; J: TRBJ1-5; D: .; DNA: TGTGCCACCAGCAGAACGACGCGGGGATCTTACCAGCCCCAGCATTTT; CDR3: CATSRTTRGSYQPQHF
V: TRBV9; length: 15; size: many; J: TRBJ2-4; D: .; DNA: TGTGCCAGCAGCGTTGCCCCAGTGGCGGGAAACATTCAGTACTTC; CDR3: CASSVAPVAGNIQYF
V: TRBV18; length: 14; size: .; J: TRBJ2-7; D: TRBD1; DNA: TGTGCCAGCTCACCAGGGACAGCCGCTTACGAGCAGTACTTC; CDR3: CASSPGTAAYEQYF
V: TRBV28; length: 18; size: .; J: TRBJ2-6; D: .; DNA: TGTGCCAGCAGTTTAAGGCCGGGTAAGAGGTCTGGGGCCAACGTCCTGACTTTC; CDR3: CASSLRPGKRSGANVLTF
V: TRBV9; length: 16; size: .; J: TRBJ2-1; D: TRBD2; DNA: TGTGCCAGCAGCTCTCGGCCGGGGGGGGTCGCAGACGAGCAGTTCTTC; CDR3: CASSSRPGGVADEQFF
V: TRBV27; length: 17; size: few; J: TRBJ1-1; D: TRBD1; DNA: TGTGCCAGCAGTCCCACCGGGGACAGGGTCATGAACACTGAAGCTTTCTTT; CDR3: CASSPTGDRVMNTEAFF
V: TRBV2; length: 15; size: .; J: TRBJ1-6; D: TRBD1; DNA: TGTGCCAGCAGTGAAGCGGGACAGCAGAACTCACCCCTCCACTTT; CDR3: CASSEAGQQNSPLHF
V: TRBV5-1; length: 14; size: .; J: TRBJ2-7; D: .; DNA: TGCGCCAGCAGCTTGGAAGCCCAAACCTACGAGCAGTACTTC; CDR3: CASSLEAQTYEQYF
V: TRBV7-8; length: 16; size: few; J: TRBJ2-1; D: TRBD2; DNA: TGTGCCAGCAGCCCTAGCGGGGTGAGCTCCTACAATGAGCAGTTCTTC; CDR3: CASSPSGVSSYNEQFF
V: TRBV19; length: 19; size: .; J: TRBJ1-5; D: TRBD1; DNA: TGTGCCAGTAGTCCCGATGTGAGGACAGGGGGCGCATCATTCCAGCCCCAGCATTTT; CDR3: CASSPDVRTGGASFQPQHF
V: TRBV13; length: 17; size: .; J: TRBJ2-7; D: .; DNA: TGTGCCAGCAGCCTAGGGGCGGGCTTATCAAAGTCCTACGAGCAGTACTTC; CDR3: CASSLGAGLSKSYEQYF
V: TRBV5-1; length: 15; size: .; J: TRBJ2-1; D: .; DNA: TGCGCCAGCAGCTTGGGGCAGGGTTCCCACAATGAGCAGTTCTTC; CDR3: CASSLGQGSHNEQFF
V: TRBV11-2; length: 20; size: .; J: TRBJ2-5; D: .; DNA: TGTGCCAGCAGCTTAGATCGGGAACAATCACTAACCCCAATCCAAGAGACCCAGTACTTC; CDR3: CASSLDREQSLTPIQETQYF
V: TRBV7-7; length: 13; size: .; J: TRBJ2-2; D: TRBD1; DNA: TGTGCTAGCAGCTTAGACAGGGCCGGGGAGCTGTTTTTT; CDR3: CASSLDRAGELFF
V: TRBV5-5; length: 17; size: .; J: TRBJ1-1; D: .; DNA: TGTGCCAGCAGCTGGGCGGGGGGCAGGGGTGTAAACACTGAAGCTTTCTTT; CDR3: CASSWAGGRGVNTEAFF
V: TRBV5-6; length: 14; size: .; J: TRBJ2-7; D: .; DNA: TGTGCCAGCAGACTACAGGTCGCATCCTACGAGCAGTACTTC; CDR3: CASRLQVASYEQYF
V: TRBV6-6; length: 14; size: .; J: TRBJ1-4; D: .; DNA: TGTGCCAGCAGTTACGTCAGGGGAAGTGAAAAACTGTTTTTT; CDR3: CASSYVRGSEKLFF
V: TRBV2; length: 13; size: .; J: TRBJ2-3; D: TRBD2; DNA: TGTGCCGGCGGACTAGCCTTTTCAGATACGCAGTATTTT; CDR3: CAGGLAFSDTQYF
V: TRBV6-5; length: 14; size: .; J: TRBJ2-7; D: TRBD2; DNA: TGTGCCAGCAGGACCGGGACTAGCGCCCCCCGGGAGTACTTC; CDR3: CASRTGTSAPREYF
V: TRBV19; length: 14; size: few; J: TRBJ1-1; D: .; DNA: TGTGCCAGTAGTACCTTTTGGGGGGATCCTGAAGCTTTCTTT; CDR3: CASSTFWGDPEAFF
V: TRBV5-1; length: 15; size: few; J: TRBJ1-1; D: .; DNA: TGCGCCAGCAGCCCCGGACAGCCAGGGGACACTGAAGCTTTCTTT; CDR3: CASSPGQPGDTEAFF
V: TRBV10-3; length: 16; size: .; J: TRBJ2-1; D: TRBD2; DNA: TGTGCCATCAGTGCCGGATCGAGCGGGAGAATCGATGAGCAGTTCTTC; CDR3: CAISAGSSGRIDEQFF
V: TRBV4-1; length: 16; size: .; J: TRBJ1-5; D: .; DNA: TGCGCCAGCAGCCAAGATGAAGTGGGGGGTAGGCAGCCCCAGCATTTT; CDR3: CASSQDEVGGRQPQHF
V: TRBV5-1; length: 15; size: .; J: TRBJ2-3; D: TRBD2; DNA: TGCGCCAGCAGCTCTAGCGGGAGTAGCACAGATACGCAGTATTTT; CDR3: CASSSSGSSTDTQYF
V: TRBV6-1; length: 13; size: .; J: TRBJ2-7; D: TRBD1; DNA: TGTGCCAGCACCTTGGGACAGGGTTTGAAGCAGTACTTC; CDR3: CASTLGQGLKQYF
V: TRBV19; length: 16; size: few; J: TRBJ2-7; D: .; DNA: TGTGCCAGTAGTATAGGAGGCAGTTTTTCCCCCTACGAGCAGTACTTC; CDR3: CASSIGGSFSPYEQYF
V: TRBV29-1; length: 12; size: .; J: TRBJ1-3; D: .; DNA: TGCAGCGTACTGCGCTCTGGAAACACCATATATTTT; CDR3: CSVLRSGNTIYF
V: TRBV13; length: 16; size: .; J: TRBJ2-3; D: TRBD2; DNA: TGTGCCAGCAGCTTAGGCCGGGGGGGAGGGACAGATACGCAGTATTTT; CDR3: CASSLGRGGGTDTQYF
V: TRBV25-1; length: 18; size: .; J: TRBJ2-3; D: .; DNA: TGTGCCAGCAGTGAACATCCTCAGGGGCGGATTGGTACAGATACGCAGTATTTT; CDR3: CASSEHPQGRIGTDTQYF
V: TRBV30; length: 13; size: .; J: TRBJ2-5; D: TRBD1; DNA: TGTGCCTGGGCTCCGACAGGGGCGGGGACCCAGTACTTC; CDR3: CAWAPTGAGTQYF
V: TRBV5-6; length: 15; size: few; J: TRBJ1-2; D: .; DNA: TGTGCCAGCAGCGAATGGGGGGGAAACAACGATGGCTACACCTTC; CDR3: CASSEWGGNNDGYTF
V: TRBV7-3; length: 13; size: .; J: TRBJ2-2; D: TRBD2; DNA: TGTGCCAGCACCGACCGGGGGGGCGGGGAGCTGTTTTTT; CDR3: CASTDRGGGELFF
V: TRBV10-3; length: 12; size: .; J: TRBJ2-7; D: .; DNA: TGTGCCATCTCGTATAGAGGTGACGAGCAGTACTTC; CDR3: CAISYRGDEQYF
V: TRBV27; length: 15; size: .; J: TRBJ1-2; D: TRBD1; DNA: TGTGCCAGCAGTTTAATGGGGACAGGGACCTATGGCTACACCTTC; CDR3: CASSLMGTGTYGYTF
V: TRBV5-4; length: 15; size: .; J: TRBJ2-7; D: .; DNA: TGTGCCAGCAGCCTCCAGACAGGACCAGAATACGAGCAGTACTTC; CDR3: CASSLQTGPEYEQYF
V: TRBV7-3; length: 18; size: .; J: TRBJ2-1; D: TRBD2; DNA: TGTGCCAGCAGCTCCTCTACCATGGTTGGACTAGCGGGGGGGCCACAGTTCTTC; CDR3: CASSSSTMVGLAGGPQFF
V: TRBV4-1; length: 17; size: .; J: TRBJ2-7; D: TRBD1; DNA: TGCGCCAGCAGCCAAGACCCTAGACAGGGGTGGGCCTACGAGCAGTACTTC; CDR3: CASSQDPRQGWAYEQYF
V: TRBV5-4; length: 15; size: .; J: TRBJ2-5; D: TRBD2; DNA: TGTGCCAGCAGCTTAAGACTAGCGGGGGCAGAGACCCAGTACTTC; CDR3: CASSLRLAGAETQYF
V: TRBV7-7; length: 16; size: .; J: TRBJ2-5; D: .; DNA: TGTGCTAGCAGCTTAGGCGGGGCTGGTGGTCAAGAGACCCAGTACTTC; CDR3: CASSLGGAGGQETQYF
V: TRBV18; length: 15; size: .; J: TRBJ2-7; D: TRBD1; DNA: TGTGCCAGCTCACCCCGGGACAGAGACACCTACGAGCAGTACTTC; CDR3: CASSPRDRDTYEQYF
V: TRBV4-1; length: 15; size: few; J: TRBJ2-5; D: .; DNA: TGCGCCAGCAGCCCTCAGGGTTCGGTTGGAGAGACCCAGTACTTC; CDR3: CASSPQGSVGETQYF